This TCR beta chain stems from a study of blood T cells in healthy people across ages. The study, taken as a whole, reports: The study found more naive CD4+ cells and higher diversity in long-lived than aged donors. Per million T cells, TCR beta diversity dropped roughly linearly as age increased. Naive and antigen-experienced cells were not separated, limiting conclusive comparison.

Each donor was a healthy Caucasian individual from Russia, aged about 6 to 100. The authors ran a second PCR of 7 to 11 cycles using a sample-barcoded 5' primer and a J-beta primer mix. MiXCR, applied by TCRdb to the 5' RACE reads, yields one record per CDR3 protein. The table has 920,000 or so distinct CDR3 sequences, roughly 45% seen once. CDR1 and CDR2 from the germline V gene are DFQATT and SNEGSKA (reference sequence). J lost 6 bases, V lost 6 bases, and 9 bases had no gene match. This CDR3 comprises 13 residues. Notes on this clonotype: Its antigen is still unknown.

V and J are TRBV20-1 and TRBJ2-3; 7 bases fit TRBD2. Sequenced material: blood. This TCR came from a woman aged 60 to 75 in good health. DNA for the CDR3: TGCAGTGCAACCCCGGGAGGTTTGGATACGCAGTATTTT. Protein: CSATPGGLDTQYF.